The 30 T cell receptor beta chains reported below all come from one sample, sequenced in a study of T cell clonotyping in hematopoietic cell transplantation. The repertoire was sequenced with immunoSEQ multiplex PCR; TCRdb's copy has only in-frame clones and lacks some. The sample lists over 25,000 clones; approximately 94% were seen once. The sample consisted of peripheral blood mononuclear cells. Receptors originate from a man over 45 in good health. Some clones in this sample may be carry-over from other donors' samples.

The rearrangement links TRBV5-1 to TRBJ1-4; D remains unclear. The CDR3 is made up of 16 amino acids. CDR1 and CDR2 (germline): SGHRS, YFSETQ. V was cut by 0 bases and J by 8 bases, with 17 bases left in between. DNA for the CDR3: TGCGCCAGCAGCTTGGCCCCGGACCGGCGGGGAGAAAAACTGTTTTTT. Protein product: CASSLAPDRRGEKLFF.

This clone is a singleton in its sample. The gene calls are TRBV14 and TRBJ2-5; either TRBD1 or TRBD2 may fit D (5 bases each). There are 15 residues in the CDR3. Germline V gene lookup returns CDR1 SGHDN and CDR2 FVKESK. Trimming took 1 base from V and 7 from J, leaving 16 bases between them. CDR3 nucleotides: TGTGCCAGCAGCCAAGTTTTCGGGACGTTCGGGACCCAGTACTTC. It translates to CASSQVFGTFGTQYF.

V usage is TRBV6-5 and J usage is TRBJ2-1, with 10 positions matching TRBD2. V lost 7 bases, J lost 10 bases, and 7 bases stayed unmatched. The germline V gene encodes CDR1 MNHEY and CDR2 SVGAGI. This CDR3 has 13 amino acids. The CDR3 region is CASKPSGGPEQFF. In DNA form, the CDR3 reads TGTGCCAGCAAGCCTAGCGGGGGCCCAGAGCAGTTCTTC.

This clone was counted once. The rearrangement joins TRBV4-2 to TRBJ1-1; D may be TRBD1 (6 bases). Germline loops: CDR1 LGHNA, CDR2 YNFKEQ. V was pared by 4 bases and J by 4 bases, with 13 bases between. The CDR3 totals 14 residues. Here the CDR3 reads CASSPTGSGTEAFF. The CDR3 bases are TGTGCCAGCAGCCCCACAGGGTCCGGCACTGAAGCTTTCTTT.

The CDR3 DNA sequence: TGTGCCAGCAGCCCGACTAGCGGGGGGCCGAACTTGTTCTTC. This translates into CASSPTSGGPNLFF. The rearrangement links TRBV7-2 to TRBJ2-1; 13 bases line up with TRBD2. From germline, CDR1 is SGHTA and CDR2 FQGNSA. This CDR3 region has 14 residues. V dropped 5 bases and J dropped 15; count of bases not matched to a gene: 10.

V usage is TRBV6-1 and J usage is TRBJ1-1; no clear D gene. CDR3 length equals 13 residues. Trimming removed 2 bases at V and 7 bases at J, with 11 bases between. Per germline, CDR1 MNHNS and CDR2 SASEGT. CDR3 nucleotides: TGTGCCAGCAGTGAAAGGCCTAGGAGTGAAGCTTTCTTT. Protein product: CASSERPRSEAFF.

The chain combines TRBV19 with TRBJ1-1, with D perhaps TRBD1 (5 bases). V was shortened by 4 bases and J by 2 bases, with 8 bases between the two germline ends. The CDR3 spans 13 residues. Germline V CDR1 and CDR2: LNHDA, SQIVND (reference sequence). The CDR3: CASSKGFNTEAFF. CDR3 DNA sequence: TGTGCCAGTAGTAAGGGGTTCAACACTGAAGCTTTCTTT.

The chain is built from TRBV28 and TRBJ1-2, with D uncertain. Looked up from germline, CDR1 is MDHEN and CDR2 is SYDVKM. The germline V and J ends were trimmed by 8 bases and 4 bases, with 14 bases remaining between them. The CDR3 contains 13 residues. The CDR3 bases are TGTGCCAGCGCTCCGGACTTGTTCTATGGCTACACCTTC. Protein sequence: CASAPDLFYGYTF.

The rearrangement uses TRBV5-6 and TRBJ1-2; D call uncertain. The CDR3 runs to 13 residues. The germline V and J ends were trimmed by 1 base and 7 bases, with 11 bases remaining between them. From germline, CDR1 is SGHDT and CDR2 YYEEEE. CDR3 DNA sequence: TGTGCCAGCAGCTTGATTCAGGACGTTGGCTACACCTTC. Protein product: CASSLIQDVGYTF.

This sequence joins TRBV4-3 and TRBJ2-1, with 12 nucleotides matching TRBD2. The length of the CDR3 is 16 residues. Looked up from germline, CDR1 is LGHNA and CDR2 is YSLEER. J was trimmed by 3 bases and V by 5 bases; bases with no gene match: 5. The CDR3 sequence is CASSSRTSGVYNEQFF. The CDR3, as DNA: TGCGCCAGCAGCTCGAGGACTAGCGGGGTCTACAATGAGCAGTTCTTC.

The chain joins TRBV5-1 to TRBJ2-1, with D uncertain. CDR3 length: 14 residues. Trimming removed 4 bases at V and 7 bases at J, with 15 bases between. Germline loops: CDR1 SGHRS, CDR2 YFSETQ. The CDR3 reads CASSPDPDRNEQFF. The CDR3 DNA follows: TGCGCCAGCAGCCCCGATCCCGATAGGAATGAGCAGTTCTTC.

V usage is TRBV19 and J usage is TRBJ1-5, with no clear D. Deletions cut 1 base from V and 0 bases from J, with 13 bases between. The CDR3 covers 17 residues. Germline values: CDR1 LNHDA, CDR2 SQIVND (reference sequence). The DNA of the CDR3 is TGTGCCAGTAGTATAGGTTTCCGGGATCATAGCAATCAGCCCCAGCATTTT. This sequence encodes CASSIGFRDHSNQPQHF.

The chain couples TRBV7-2 to TRBJ2-1; 10 bases map to TRBD2. Germline V CDR1 and CDR2: SGHTA, FQGNSA. The CDR3 loop spans 14 amino acids. V dropped 0 bases and J dropped 8; count of bases not matched to a gene: 1. The CDR3 here is CASSLAGTSDEQFF. CDR3 bases: TGTGCCAGCAGCTTAGCCGGGACTAGCGATGAGCAGTTCTTC.

This sequence joins TRBV6-5 and TRBJ1-1, with 7 bases identical to TRBD1. V was clipped by 2 bases and J by 5 bases; unmatched bases: 2. The CDR3 has 13 residues. From germline, CDR1 is MNHEY and CDR2 SVGAGI. CDR3 sequence reads: CASSYGTETEAFF. DNA for the CDR3: TGTGCCAGCAGTTACGGGACAGAAACTGAAGCTTTCTTT.

The CDR3 spells CASSISDTVNEKLFF. The DNA for the CDR3 is TGTGCCAGTAGTATTTCTGACACCGTAAATGAAAAACTGTTTTTT. The J gene is TRBJ1-4, the V gene TRBV19; D not certain. The CDR3 contains 15 residues. From germline, CDR1 is LNHDA and CDR2 SQIVND (reference sequence). Trimming stripped 3 bases from V and 5 bases from J, with 13 bases between.

This rearrangement joins TRBV30 to TRBJ2-3; D perhaps matches TRBD1 (6 bases). Germline V gene lookup returns CDR1 GTSNPN and CDR2 SVGIG (reference sequence). This CDR3 has 16 amino acids. Between the trimmed V and J ends, which lost 2 bases and 0 bases, there was a span of 15 bases. CDR3 loop: CAWSRTGTSSTDTQYF. For the CDR3, the DNA is TGTGCCTGGAGTCGAACCGGGACATCGAGCACAGATACGCAGTATTTT.

The chain carries TRBV28 and TRBJ1-4; D uncertain. Germline V CDR1 and CDR2: MDHEN, SYDVKM. This CDR3 is 15 amino acids long. V was trimmed by 3 bases and J by 2 bases, leaving 10 bases between them. For the CDR3, the DNA is TGTGCCAGCAGTTTCCCCACCTCCACTAATGAAAAACTGTTTTTT. This gives the protein CASSFPTSTNEKLFF.

The rearrangement uses TRBV28 and TRBJ2-2; 7 nucleotides agree with TRBD1. This CDR3 is built from 15 residues. CDR1 is MDHEN, CDR2 SYDVKM, per germline. After removal of 4 bases from V and 0 bases from J, the junction contained 2 bases not matched to a gene. The CDR3 coding sequence is TGTGCCAGCAGTTCAACAGGGGCGAACACCGGGGAGCTGTTTTTT. Translating it yields CASSSTGANTGELFF. The complete variable domain, with remaining parts taken from reference TRBV28 and TRBJ2-2, reads DVKVTQSSRYLVKRTGEKVFLECVQDMDHENMFWYRQDPGLGLRLIYFSYDVKMKEKGDIPEGYSVSREKKERFSLILESASTNQTSMYLCASSSTGANTGELFFGEGSRLTVL.

The chain links TRBV11-3 to TRBJ2-3, with D possibly being TRBD2 (6 bases). CDR1 and CDR2 from the germline V gene are SGHNT and YENEEA. This CDR3 contains 15 residues. Trimming took 5 bases from V and 2 from J, leaving 14 bases between them. CDR3: CASSDSGTYTDTQYF. The CDR3 DNA follows: TGTGCCAGCAGCGATTCCGGGACTTACACAGATACGCAGTATTTT.

V and J are TRBV28 and TRBJ1-2; the match to TRBD1 covers 7 bases. Germline lookup yields CDR1 MDHEN and CDR2 SYDVKM. The V segment lost 6 bases and the J segment 8 bases; nucleotides outside the gene matches: 9. There are 13 residues in the CDR3. In DNA, the CDR3 is TGTGCCAGCAGCCTGGGACAGCTCAGAGGCTACACCTTC. It translates to CASSLGQLRGYTF.

This clone was detected only once. The rearrangement joins TRBV19 to TRBJ2-3; D not resolved. The CDR3 contains 14 residues. V gave up 3 bases and J gave up 4 bases, with 11 bases separating them. Germline V gene lookup returns CDR1 LNHDA and CDR2 SQIVND (reference sequence). CDR3 DNA: TGTGCCAGTAGTATTAAACATTTTCCAGATACGCAGTATTTT. Protein: CASSIKHFPDTQYF.

V is TRBV13 and J is TRBJ1-6; weak D call: TRBD1 (6 bases). CDR3 size: 16 residues. Germline CDR1 and CDR2: PRHDT and FYEKMQ (reference sequence). V lost 6 bases, J lost 0 bases, and 12 bases lay in between. The CDR3 spells CASSSRQASYNSPLHF. The CDR3, as DNA: TGTGCCAGCAGTTCCAGACAGGCCTCCTATAATTCACCCCTCCACTTT.

CDR3 sequence reads: CASTRNRDYNGYTF. CDR3 nucleotide sequence: TGTGCCAGCACCAGAAACAGGGACTATAACGGCTACACCTTC. This chain links TRBV7-2 with TRBJ1-2; D is perhaps TRBD1 (6 bases). Looked up from germline, CDR1 is SGHTA and CDR2 is FQGNSA. Trimming left V 7 bases short and J 8 bases short, with 20 bases between. The length of the CDR3 is 14 residues.

The chain recombines TRBV2 with TRBJ1-5; the match to TRBD1 covers 7 bases. The germline CDR1 and CDR2 sequences are SNHLY and FYNNEI. The trim removed 10 bases at V and 13 bases at J, leaving 13 bases unmatched. The CDR3 is made up of 12 amino acids. The CDR3 DNA follows: TGTGCCATACAAGGAACAGGGGACCTACAGCATTTT. Its protein product is CAIQGTGDLQHF.

This clone has a single count. This rearrangement joins TRBV5-1 to TRBJ1-4; tentatively, D is TRBD1 (6 bases). The CDR3 totals 13 residues. In germline, CDR1 is SGHRS, CDR2 YFSETQ. V lost 0 bases and J 7 bases, leaving 7 bases between the germline ends. This CDR3 reads CASSLVRGEKLFF. The CDR3 DNA reads TGCGCCAGCAGCTTGGTCAGGGGTGAAAAACTGTTTTTT.

This clone has only one observation. J is TRBJ2-2 and V is TRBV9; D is possibly TRBD2 (5 bases). Trimming pared 2 bases from V and 7 bases from J, leaving 18 bases between. Germline loops: CDR1 SGDLS, CDR2 YYNGEE. The CDR3 has 16 amino acids. The CDR3 region is CASSVSAGSAGGELFF. The CDR3 nucleotides are TGTGCCAGCAGCGTCAGTGCCGGTAGCGCTGGCGGGGAGCTGTTTTTT.

This sequence joins TRBV5-6 and TRBJ2-7; the match to TRBD1 covers 9 bases. CDR3 length: 14 residues. Germline CDR1 reads SGHDT; CDR2 reads YYEEEE. The V segment lost 5 bases and the J segment 2 bases; nucleotides outside the gene matches: 5. CDR3 in amino acids: CASRLGTGTYEQYF. DNA for the CDR3: TGTGCCAGCAGACTTGGGACAGGGACCTACGAGCAGTACTTC.

The chain combines TRBV11-1 with TRBJ1-6; 7 bases are a match to TRBD1. The ends lost 4 bases at V and 3 bases at J; junction bases unmatched: 3. This CDR3 contains 15 residues. Germline CDR1 reads SGHAT; CDR2 reads FQDESV (reference sequence). The CDR3 loop is CASSSTGLYNSPLHF. As DNA, the CDR3 is TGTGCCAGCAGCTCGACAGGGCTCTATAATTCACCCCTCCACTTT.

The chain joins TRBV7-9 to TRBJ1-2; no reliable D call. The CDR3 covers 13 residues. Germline CDR1 is SEHNR and CDR2 is FQNEAQ (reference sequence). With 5 bases removed from V and 3 bases from J, the gap between germline ends came to 10 bases. The DNA of the CDR3 is TGTGCCAGCAGCAGTGGACTGGACTATGGCTACACCTTC. Translating it yields CASSSGLDYGYTF.

V is TRBV25-1 and J is TRBJ2-3; 9 nucleotides match TRBD2. Germline CDR1 is MGHDK and CDR2 is SYGVNS. The CDR3 is made up of 15 amino acids. Unmatched junction bases numbered 2, after V lost 1 base and J lost 3 bases. The CDR3 DNA reads as TGTGCCAGCAGTGAATCGGGACTAGCAACAGATACGCAGTATTTT. Protein: CASSESGLATDTQYF.